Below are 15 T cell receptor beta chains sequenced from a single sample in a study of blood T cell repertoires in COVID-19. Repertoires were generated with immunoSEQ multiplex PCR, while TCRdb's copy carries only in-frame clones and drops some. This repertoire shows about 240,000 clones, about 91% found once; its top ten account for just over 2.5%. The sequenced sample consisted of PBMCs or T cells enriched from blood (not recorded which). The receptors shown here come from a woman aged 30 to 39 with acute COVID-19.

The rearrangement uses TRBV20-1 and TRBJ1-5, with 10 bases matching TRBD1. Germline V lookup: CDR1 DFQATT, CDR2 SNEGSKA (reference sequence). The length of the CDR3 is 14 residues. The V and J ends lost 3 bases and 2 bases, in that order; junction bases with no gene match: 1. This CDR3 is CSASGQGGNQPQHF. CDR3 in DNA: TGCAGTGCTAGTGGACAGGGGGGCAATCAGCCCCAGCATTTT.

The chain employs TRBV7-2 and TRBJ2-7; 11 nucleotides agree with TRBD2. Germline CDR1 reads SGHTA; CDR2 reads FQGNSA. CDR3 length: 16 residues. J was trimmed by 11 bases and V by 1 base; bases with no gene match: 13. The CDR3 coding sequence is TGTGCCAGCAGCTTAGTGACGCAGCTAGCGGGGGGAAGAAAGTACTTC. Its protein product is CASSLVTQLAGGRKYF.

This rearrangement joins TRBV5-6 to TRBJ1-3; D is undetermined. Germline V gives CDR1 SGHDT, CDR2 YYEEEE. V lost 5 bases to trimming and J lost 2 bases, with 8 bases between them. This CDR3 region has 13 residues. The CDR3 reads CASRRATGNTIYF. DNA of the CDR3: TGTGCCAGCAGGAGGGCCACTGGAAACACCATATATTTT.

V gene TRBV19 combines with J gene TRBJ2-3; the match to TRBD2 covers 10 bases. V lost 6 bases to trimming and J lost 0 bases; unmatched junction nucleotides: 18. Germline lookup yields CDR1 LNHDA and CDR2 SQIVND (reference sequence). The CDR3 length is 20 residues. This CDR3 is CASSRSGRGTSERSTDTQYF. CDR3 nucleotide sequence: TGTGCCAGTAGCCGTTCGGGGAGGGGGACTAGCGAAAGAAGCACAGATACGCAGTATTTT. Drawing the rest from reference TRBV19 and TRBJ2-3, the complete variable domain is DGGITQSPKYLFRKEGQNVTLSCEQNLNHDAMYWYRQDPGQGLRLIYYSQIVNDFQKGDIAEGYSVSREKKESFPLTVTSAQKNPTAFYLCASSRSGRGTSERSTDTQYFGPGTRLTVL.

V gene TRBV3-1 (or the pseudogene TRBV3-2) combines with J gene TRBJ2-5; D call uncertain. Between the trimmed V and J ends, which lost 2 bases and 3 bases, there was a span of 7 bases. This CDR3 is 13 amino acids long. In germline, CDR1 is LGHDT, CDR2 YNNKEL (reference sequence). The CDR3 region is CASSQWAEETQYF. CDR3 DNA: TGTGCCAGCAGCCAATGGGCCGAAGAGACCCAGTACTTC.

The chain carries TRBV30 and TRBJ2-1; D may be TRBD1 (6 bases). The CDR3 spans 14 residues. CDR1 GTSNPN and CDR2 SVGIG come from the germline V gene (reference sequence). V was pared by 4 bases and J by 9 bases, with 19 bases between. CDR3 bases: TGTGCCTGGACGGTGGGGGCCTACTCTAGTGAGCAGTTCTTC. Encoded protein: CAWTVGAYSSEQFF.

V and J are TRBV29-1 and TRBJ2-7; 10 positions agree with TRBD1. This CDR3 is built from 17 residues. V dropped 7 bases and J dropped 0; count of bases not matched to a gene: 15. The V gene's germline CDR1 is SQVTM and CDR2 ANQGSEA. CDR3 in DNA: TGCAGCGCCCGTGGTGGGGACAGGGGCAGTATCTCCTACGAGCAGTACTTC. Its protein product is CSARGGDRGSISYEQYF.

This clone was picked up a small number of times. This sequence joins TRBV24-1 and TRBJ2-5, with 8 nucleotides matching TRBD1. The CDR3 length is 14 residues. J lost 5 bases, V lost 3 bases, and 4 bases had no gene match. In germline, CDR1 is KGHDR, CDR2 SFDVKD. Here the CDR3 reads CATSDPGQGETQYF. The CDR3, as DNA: TGTGCCACCAGTGATCCCGGACAGGGCGAGACCCAGTACTTC.

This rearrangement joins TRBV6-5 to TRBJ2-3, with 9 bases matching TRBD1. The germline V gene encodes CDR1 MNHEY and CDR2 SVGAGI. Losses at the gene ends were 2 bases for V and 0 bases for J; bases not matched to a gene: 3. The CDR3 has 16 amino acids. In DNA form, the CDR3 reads TGTGCCAGCAGTTACCCCGGACAGGGGAGCACAGATACGCAGTATTTT. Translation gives CASSYPGQGSTDTQYF.

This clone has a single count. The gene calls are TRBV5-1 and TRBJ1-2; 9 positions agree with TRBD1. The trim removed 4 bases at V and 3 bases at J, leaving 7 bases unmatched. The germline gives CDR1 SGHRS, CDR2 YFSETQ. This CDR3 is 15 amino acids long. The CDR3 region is CASSPNRGLDYGYTF. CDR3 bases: TGCGCCAGCAGCCCTAACAGGGGGCTAGACTATGGCTACACCTTC. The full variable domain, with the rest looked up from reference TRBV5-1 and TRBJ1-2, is KAGVTQTPRYLIKTRGQQVTLSCSPISGHRSVSWYQQTPGQGLQFLFEYFSETQRNKGNFPGRFSGRQFSNSRSEMNVSTLELGDSALYLCASSPNRGLDYGYTFGSGTRLTVV.

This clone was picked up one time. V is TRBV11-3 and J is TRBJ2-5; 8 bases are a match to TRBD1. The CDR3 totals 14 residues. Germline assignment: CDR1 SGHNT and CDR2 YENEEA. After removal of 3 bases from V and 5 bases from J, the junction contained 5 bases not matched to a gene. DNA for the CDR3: TGTGCCAGCAGCTTGGGTGGACAGGGCGAGACCCAGTACTTC. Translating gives CASSLGGQGETQYF.

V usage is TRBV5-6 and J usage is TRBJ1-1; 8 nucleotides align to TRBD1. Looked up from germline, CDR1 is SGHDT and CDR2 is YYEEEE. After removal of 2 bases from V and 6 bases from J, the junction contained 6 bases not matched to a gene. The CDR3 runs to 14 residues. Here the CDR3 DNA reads TGTGCCAGCAGCTTTCCAGGGGGCAACGCTGAAGCTTTCTTT. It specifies CASSFPGGNAEAFF.

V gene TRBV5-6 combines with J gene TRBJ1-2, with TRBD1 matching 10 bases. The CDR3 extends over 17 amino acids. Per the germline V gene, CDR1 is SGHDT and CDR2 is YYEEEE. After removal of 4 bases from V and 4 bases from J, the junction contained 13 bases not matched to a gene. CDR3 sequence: CASSPGRDRGLFYGYTF. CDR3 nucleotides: TGTGCCAGCAGCCCGGGCCGGGACAGGGGCCTATTCTATGGCTACACCTTC.

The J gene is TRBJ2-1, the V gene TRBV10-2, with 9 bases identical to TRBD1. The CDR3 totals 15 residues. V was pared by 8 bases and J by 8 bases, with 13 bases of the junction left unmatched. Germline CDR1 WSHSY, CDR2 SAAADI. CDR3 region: CASLRRDRVIDEQFF. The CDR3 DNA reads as TGCGCCAGCCTCCGGAGGGACAGGGTTATCGATGAGCAGTTCTTC.

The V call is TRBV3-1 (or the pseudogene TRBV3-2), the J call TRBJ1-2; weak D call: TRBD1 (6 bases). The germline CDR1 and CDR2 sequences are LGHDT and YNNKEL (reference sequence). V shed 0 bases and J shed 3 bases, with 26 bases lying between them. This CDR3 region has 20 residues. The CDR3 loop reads CASSQDGGFRGRGLDYGYTF. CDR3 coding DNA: TGTGCCAGCAGCCAAGATGGGGGCTTCAGGGGTAGGGGATTAGACTATGGCTACACCTTC.